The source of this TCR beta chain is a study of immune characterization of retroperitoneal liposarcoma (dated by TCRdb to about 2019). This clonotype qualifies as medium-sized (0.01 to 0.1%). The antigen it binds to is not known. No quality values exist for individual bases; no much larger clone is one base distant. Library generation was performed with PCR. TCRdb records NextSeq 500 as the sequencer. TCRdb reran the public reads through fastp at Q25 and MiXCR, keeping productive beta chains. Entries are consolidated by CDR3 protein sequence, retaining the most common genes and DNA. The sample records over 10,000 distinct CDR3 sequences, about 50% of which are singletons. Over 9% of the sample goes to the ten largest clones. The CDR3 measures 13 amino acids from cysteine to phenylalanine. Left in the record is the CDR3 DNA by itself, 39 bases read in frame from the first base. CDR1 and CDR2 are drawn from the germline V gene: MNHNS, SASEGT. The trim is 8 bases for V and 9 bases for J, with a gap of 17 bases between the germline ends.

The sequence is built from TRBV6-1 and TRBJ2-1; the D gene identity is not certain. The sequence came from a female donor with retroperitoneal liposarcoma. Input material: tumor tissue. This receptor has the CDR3 CASFAPAGSEQFF. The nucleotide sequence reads TGTGCCAGCTTCGCACCCGCCGGCAGTGAGCAGTTCTTC.